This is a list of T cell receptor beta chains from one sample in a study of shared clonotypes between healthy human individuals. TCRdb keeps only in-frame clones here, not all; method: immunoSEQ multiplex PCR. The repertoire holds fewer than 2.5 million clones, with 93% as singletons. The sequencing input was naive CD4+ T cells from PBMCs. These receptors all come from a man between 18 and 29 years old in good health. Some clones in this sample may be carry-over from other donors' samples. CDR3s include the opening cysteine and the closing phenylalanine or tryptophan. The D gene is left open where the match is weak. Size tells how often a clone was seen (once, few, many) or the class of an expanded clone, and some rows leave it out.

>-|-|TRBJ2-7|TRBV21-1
CASHTGTPGLAVYEQYF
TGTGCCAGCCATACGGGGACGCCGGGACTAGCGGTCTACGAGCAGTACTTC
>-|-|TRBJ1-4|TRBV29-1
CSVAEGSGEKLFF
TGCAGCGTTGCGGAGGGTAGTGGAGAAAAACTGTTTTTT
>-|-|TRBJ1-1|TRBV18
CASSQTYRDTEAFF
TGTGCCAGCTCACAAACCTATCGGGACACTGAAGCTTTCTTT
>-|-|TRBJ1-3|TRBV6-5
CASSYGTLLSGNTIYF
TGTGCCAGCAGTTACGGGACACTACTATCTGGAAACACCATATATTTT
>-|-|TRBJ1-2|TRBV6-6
CASSQFDGSYGYTF
TGTGCCAGCAGTCAATTTGACGGGTCCTATGGCTACACCTTC
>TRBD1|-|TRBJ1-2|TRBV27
CASSLSPGQIYGYTF
TGTGCCAGCAGTTTATCGCCGGGACAGATCTATGGCTACACCTTC
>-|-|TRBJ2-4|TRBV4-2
CASSQNSLAKNIQYF
TGTGCCAGCAGCCAAAACAGTTTAGCCAAAAACATTCAGTACTTC
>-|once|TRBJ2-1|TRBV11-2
CASSLSGRDQYNEQFF
TGTGCCAGCAGCCTCAGTGGCCGGGACCAGTACAATGAGCAGTTCTTC
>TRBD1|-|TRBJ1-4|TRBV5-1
CASSPGTADNEKLFF
TGCGCCAGCAGCCCGGGGACAGCCGATAATGAAAAACTGTTTTTT
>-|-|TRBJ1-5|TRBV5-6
CASSLSGNQPQHF
TGTGCCAGCAGCTTGTCGGGAAACCAGCCCCAGCATTTT
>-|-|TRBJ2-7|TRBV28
CASSGLVAEVYEQYF
TGTGCCAGCAGCGGGCTGGTTGCGGAGGTCTACGAGCAGTACTTC
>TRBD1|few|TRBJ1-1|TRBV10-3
CAISAGQGVRGEAFF
TGTGCCATCAGTGCGGGACAGGGTGTCAGGGGTGAAGCTTTCTTT
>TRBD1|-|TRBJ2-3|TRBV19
CASTTILRGKSDTQYF
TGTGCCAGTACCACAATACTCAGGGGGAAGTCAGATACGCAGTATTTT
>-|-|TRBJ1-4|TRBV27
CASSYAGSGEKLFF
TGTGCCAGCAGTTATGCCGGGTCAGGTGAAAAACTGTTTTTT
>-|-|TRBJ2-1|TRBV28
CASSPGGGTSYNEQFF
TGTGCCAGCAGCCCAGGTGGAGGGACCTCCTACAATGAGCAGTTCTTC
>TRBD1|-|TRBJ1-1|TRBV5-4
CASSYLTGTGGTEAFF
TGTGCCAGCAGCTACCTAACCGGGACAGGGGGCACTGAAGCTTTCTTT
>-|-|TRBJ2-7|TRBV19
CASSTGVGRYEQYF
TGTGCCAGTAGTACTGGTGTAGGGCGGTACGAGCAGTACTTC
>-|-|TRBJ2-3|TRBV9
CASSVATGDTQYF
TGTGCCAGCAGCGTAGCTACGGGGGATACGCAGTATTTT
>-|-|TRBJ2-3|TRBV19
CASSIDRGEADTQYF
TGTGCCAGTAGTATAGACAGAGGGGAGGCAGATACGCAGTATTTT
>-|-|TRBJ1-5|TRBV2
CASKVSAYNQPQHF
TGTGCCAGCAAGGTTTCAGCGTACAATCAGCCCCAGCATTTT
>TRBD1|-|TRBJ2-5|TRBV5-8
CASSLGDRDQETQYF
TGTGCCAGCAGCTTGGGCGACAGGGACCAAGAGACCCAGTACTTC
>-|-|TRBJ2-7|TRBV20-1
CSFRGEVEQYF
TGCAGTTTTCGTGGTGAGGTCGAGCAGTACTTC
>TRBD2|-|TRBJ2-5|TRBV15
CATSRDALAGRQETQYF
TGTGCCACCAGCAGAGATGCTCTAGCGGGTCGACAAGAGACCCAGTACTTC
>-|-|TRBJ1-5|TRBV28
CASSPPSYRSHNQPQHF
TGTGCCAGCAGTCCCCCCTCCTACAGAAGCCACAATCAGCCCCAGCATTTT
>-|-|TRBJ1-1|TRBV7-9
CASSSSADGPGAFF
TGTGCCAGCAGCTCGAGTGCGGACGGCCCGGGAGCTTTCTTT
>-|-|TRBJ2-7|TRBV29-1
CSVKVGLSSYEQYF
TGCAGCGTTAAGGTTGGGCTTAGCTCCTACGAGCAGTACTTC
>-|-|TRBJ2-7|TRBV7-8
CASSLLGLGGEQYF
TGTGCCAGCAGCTTACTAGGGCTAGGAGGCGAGCAGTACTTC
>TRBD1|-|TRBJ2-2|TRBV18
CASSLPNRGPTGELFF
TGTGCCAGCTCACTTCCAAACAGGGGGCCCACCGGGGAGCTGTTTTTT
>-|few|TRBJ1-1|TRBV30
CAWSVKREFGEAFF
TGTGCCTGGAGTGTAAAGAGGGAATTTGGTGAAGCTTTCTTT
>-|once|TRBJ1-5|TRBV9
CASSVTGNSNQPQHF
TGTGCCAGCAGCGTCACAGGGAATAGCAATCAGCCCCAGCATTTT
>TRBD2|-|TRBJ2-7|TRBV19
CASRSGTSDYEQYF
TGTGCCAGTAGGTCCGGGACTAGCGATTACGAGCAGTACTTC
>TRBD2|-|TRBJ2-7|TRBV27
CASSKSGTSGYEQYF
TGTGCCAGCAGCAAAAGCGGGACTAGCGGCTACGAGCAGTACTTC
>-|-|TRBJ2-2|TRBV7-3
CASSLTGGVFPGELFF
TGTGCCAGCAGCTTAACAGGTGGCGTATTTCCCGGGGAGCTGTTTTTT
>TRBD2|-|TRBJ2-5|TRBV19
CATSGRKWETQYF
TGTGCCACTAGCGGGAGAAAGTGGGAGACCCAGTACTTC
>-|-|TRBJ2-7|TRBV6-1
CASSTWGETYEQYF
TGTGCCAGCAGTACCTGGGGGGAGACCTACGAGCAGTACTTC
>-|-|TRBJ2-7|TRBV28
CASRLSLASEQYF
TGTGCCAGCAGACTCAGCCTTGCCTCCGAGCAGTACTTC
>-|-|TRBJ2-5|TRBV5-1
CASSLAGNGVETQYF
TGCGCCAGCAGCTTGGCGGGCAACGGGGTTGAGACCCAGTACTTC
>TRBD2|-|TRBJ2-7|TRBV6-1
CASRFGLAVYEQYF
TGTGCCAGCAGATTTGGACTAGCGGTCTACGAGCAGTACTTC
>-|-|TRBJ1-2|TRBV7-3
CASSLLNMDGYTF
TGTGCCAGCAGCCTCCTTAATATGGATGGCTACACCTTC
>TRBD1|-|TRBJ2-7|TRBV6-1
CASSEGRDSSLYEQYF
TGTGCCAGCAGTGAGGGCCGGGACAGCTCTCTCTACGAGCAGTACTTC
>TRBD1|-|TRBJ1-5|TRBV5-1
CASSPGQGPQHF
TGCGCCAGCAGCCCGGGACAGGGGCCCCAGCATTTT
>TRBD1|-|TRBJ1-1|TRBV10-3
CAIRTGGASTEAFF
TGTGCCATCAGGACAGGGGGCGCGAGTACTGAAGCTTTCTTT
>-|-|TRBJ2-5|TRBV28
CASSLTPARETQYF
TGTGCCAGCAGTCTCACTCCAGCGCGAGAGACCCAGTACTTC
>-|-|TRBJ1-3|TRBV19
CASTLTVAGNTIYF
TGTGCCAGTACCTTGACCGTCGCTGGAAACACCATATATTTT
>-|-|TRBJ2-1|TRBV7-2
CASSFGGASYNEQFF
TGTGCCAGCAGCTTTGGCGGAGCTTCCTACAATGAGCAGTTCTTC
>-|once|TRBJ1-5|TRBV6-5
CASSYSRSGNQPQHF
TGTGCCAGCAGTTACTCCCGGAGTGGGAATCAGCCCCAGCATTTT
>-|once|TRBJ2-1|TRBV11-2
CASSLGRGEQFF
TGTGCCAGCAGCTTAGGTAGGGGTGAGCAGTTCTTC
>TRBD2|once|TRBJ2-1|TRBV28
CASTKRDVYNEQFF
TGTGCCAGCACAAAGCGGGATGTGTACAATGAGCAGTTCTTC
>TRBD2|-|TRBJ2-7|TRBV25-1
CASSGDGGTSGRDEQYF
TGTGCCAGCAGTGGAGATGGGGGGACTAGCGGGAGAGACGAGCAGTACTTC
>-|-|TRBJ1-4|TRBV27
CASSLSSGALYHEKLFF
TGTGCCAGCAGTTTATCGAGCGGAGCGCTATACCACGAAAAACTGTTTTTT
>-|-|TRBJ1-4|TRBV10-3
CAVADRTNEKLFF
TGTGCCGTTGCGGACAGAACTAATGAAAAACTGTTTTTT
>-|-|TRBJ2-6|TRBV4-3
CASSQTGRSGANVLTF
TGCGCCAGCAGCCAAACAGGGCGCTCTGGGGCCAACGTCCTGACTTTC
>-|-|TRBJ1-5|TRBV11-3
CASRSPQGHNQPQHF
TGTGCCAGCCGTAGCCCACAGGGACACAATCAGCCCCAGCATTTT
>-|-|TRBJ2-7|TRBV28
CASSLRQVYEQYF
TGTGCCAGCAGTCTACGACAGGTTTACGAGCAGTACTTC
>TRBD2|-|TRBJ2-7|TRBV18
CASSLRTSGYF
TGTGCCAGCTCACTACGGACTAGCGGTTACTTC